The entry below describes one T cell receptor beta chain. Profiling relied on immunoSEQ multiplex PCR, and the TCRdb table lists in-frame clones only, not all of them. The table records around 36,000 clones, around 90% of them present only once. The CDR3 is 16 residues long. Trimming at V came to 6 bases and at J to 2 bases, leaving 5 bases not matched to a gene. Per the germline V gene, CDR1 is SGHTA and CDR2 is FQGNSA. The data are from a study of T cell changes during pregnancy in multiple sclerosis. The TCR sequence derives from a female donor with multiple sclerosis, enrolled in a pregnancy study. Material: CD4+ T cells from peripheral blood mononuclear cells, obtained in the third trimester of pregnancy. The genes are TRBV7-2 and TRBJ2-1; 12 positions agree with TRBD2. The CDR3 loop is CASRRGLAGTYNEQFF. The CDR3 DNA sequence: TGTGCCAGCAGGAGAGGACTAGCGGGGACCTACAATGAGCAGTTCTTC.